Each of the 25 T cell receptor beta chains below was sequenced from the same sample in a study of T cell changes during pregnancy in multiple sclerosis. Sequenced by immunoSEQ multiplex PCR; TCRdb stores in-frame clones only, minus some. This sample has around 100,000 clones; around 93% occur once, and the top ten carry approximately 2%. The specimen comprised peripheral blood, sampled after pregnancy. Every receptor here comes from a female donor with multiple sclerosis, enrolled in a pregnancy study.

The V gene is TRBV9, the J gene TRBJ2-2; 9 bases agree with TRBD1. With 0 bases clipped from V and 7 bases from J, the junction kept 10 bases outside the gene matches. The CDR3 consists of 17 residues. The V gene's germline CDR1 is SGDLS and CDR2 YYNGEE. CDR3 coding DNA: TGTGCCAGCAGCGTAGTCACTAGGGGACAGGGAATCGGGGAGCTGTTTTTT. Encoded protein: CASSVVTRGQGIGELFF.

This clone was observed once. V is TRBV7-9 and J is TRBJ2-6; TRBD1 might be the D (5 bases). Trimming shortened V by 3 bases and J by 4 bases, and 13 bases separated the two germline ends. The germline CDR1 and CDR2 sequences are SEHNR and FQNEAQ (reference sequence). The CDR3 runs to 16 residues. The CDR3 here is CASSFIGEPGANVLTF. Here the CDR3 DNA reads TGTGCCAGCAGCTTCATAGGGGAACCCGGGGCCAACGTCCTGACTTTC. Looking up the rest from reference TRBV7-9 and TRBJ2-6 gives the full variable domain: DTGVSQNPRHKITKRGQNVTFRCDPISEHNRLYWYRQTLGQGPEFLTYFQNEAQLEKSRLLSDRFSAERPKGSFSTLEIQRTEQGDSAMYLCASSFIGEPGANVLTFGAGSRLTVL.

This chain joins TRBV7-6 and TRBJ2-5; weak D call: TRBD1 (6 bases). V lost 1 base and J lost 5, with 11 bases in between. The CDR3 spans 14 residues. Looked up from germline, CDR1 is SGHVS and CDR2 is FNYEAQ. This CDR3 reads CASSLDQGRETQYF. CDR3 coding DNA: TGTGCCAGCAGCTTAGATCAGGGGCGGGAGACCCAGTACTTC.

This chain joins TRBV6-1 and TRBJ1-1; TRBD1 matches 8 bases. CDR1 is MNHNS and CDR2 is SASEGT in the germline V gene. There are 14 residues in the CDR3. J gave up 0 bases and V 6 bases, and 3 bases lay outside the gene matches. The CDR3 nucleotides read TGTGCCAGCAGGGGGACAGGCATGAACACTGAAGCTTTCTTT. Translation gives CASRGTGMNTEAFF.

Written as DNA, the CDR3 is TGCAGCGTCGCCCGGGCTAGCGGGAGGCTTGACTACGAGCAGTACTTC. Amino acid sequence: CSVARASGRLDYEQYF. The chain uses TRBV29-1 and TRBJ2-7, with 11 bases aligning to TRBD2. This CDR3 has 16 residues. Germline loops: CDR1 SQVTM, CDR2 ANQGSEA. J was trimmed by 3 bases and V by 6 bases; bases with no gene match: 13.

The chain joins TRBV10-1 to TRBJ2-7, with a possible D match to TRBD2 (6 bases). The CDR3 is 17 residues long. Germline-derived CDR1 and CDR2 are WNHNN and SYGVQD (reference sequence). The V and J ends lost 0 bases and 4 bases respectively, with 19 bases between them. CDR3 sequence (DNA): TGCGCCAGCAGTGAGTCGAGGTCACGAGGGGAGGATTACGAGCAGTACTTC. The encoded protein is CASSESRSRGEDYEQYF.

The chain couples TRBV27 to TRBJ1-6; D might be TRBD1 (6 bases). The CDR3 spans 17 residues. In germline, CDR1 is MNHEY, CDR2 SMNVEV (reference sequence). V was pared by 5 bases and J by 0 bases, with 14 bases between. Here the CDR3 DNA reads TGTGCCAGCAGTCAGCAGGGGAGACTCTCCTATAATTCACCCCTCCACTTT. Translation: CASSQQGRLSYNSPLHF.

The rearrangement uses TRBV7-9 and TRBJ1-2; D is unclear. Between the trimmed V and J ends, which lost 5 bases and 8 bases, there was a span of 18 bases. Per the germline V gene, CDR1 is SEHNR and CDR2 is FQNEAQ (reference sequence). This CDR3 has 14 residues. The CDR3: CASSPPGAGDGYTF. DNA of the CDR3: TGTGCCAGCAGCCCCCCCGGAGCCGGCGACGGCTACACCTTC.

This chain links TRBV5-1 with TRBJ2-1; TRBD2 is a possible D gene (6 bases). CDR3 size: 15 residues. Between the trimmed V and J ends, which lost 4 bases and 9 bases, there was a span of 20 bases. From germline, CDR1 is SGHRS and CDR2 YFSETQ. CDR3 region: CASSPQPELASEQFF. The CDR3 DNA sequence: TGCGCCAGCAGCCCGCAGCCTGAACTAGCCAGTGAGCAGTTCTTC.

This chain connects TRBV19 to TRBJ2-2; 8 bases are shared with TRBD2. The V gene end was trimmed by 4 bases and the J gene end by 5 bases; junction bases not matched to a gene: 6. The germline gives CDR1 LNHDA, CDR2 SQIVND (reference sequence). The CDR3 loop spans 15 amino acids. For the CDR3, the DNA is TGTGCCAGTAGTACACGGACGGGGGGGACCGGGGAGCTGTTTTTT. This gives the protein CASSTRTGGTGELFF.

CDR3 sequence (DNA): TGTGCCAGCAGCCCGGGGACTAGCGGGGGGGCCGGGGAGACCCAGTACTTC. Translated: CASSPGTSGGAGETQYF. The V and J genes are TRBV7-2 and TRBJ2-5, with 16 bases matching TRBD2. This CDR3 is built from 17 residues. Losses at the gene ends were 5 bases for V and 5 bases for J; bases not matched to a gene: 8. The V gene's germline CDR1 is SGHTA and CDR2 FQGNSA.

The genes are TRBV9 and TRBJ2-5, with TRBD2 identical over 11 bases. Germline lookup yields CDR1 SGDLS and CDR2 YYNGEE. Trimming removed 4 bases from V and 7 bases from J; junction bases left unmatched: 6. The CDR3 consists of 14 residues. The CDR3 protein is CASSPELAGVTQYF. Written as DNA, the CDR3 is TGTGCCAGCAGCCCAGAACTAGCGGGGGTGACCCAGTACTTC. The complete variable domain, with remaining parts taken from reference TRBV9 and TRBJ2-5, reads DSGVTQTPKHLITATGQRVTLRCSPRSGDLSVYWYQQSLDQGLQFLIQYYNGEERAKGNILERFSAQQFPDLHSELNLSSLELGDSALYFCASSPELAGVTQYFGPGTRLLVL.

DNA for the CDR3: TGTGCCAGCAGCTTAGAGTCCGGAGGGTTAGGCCAGCCCCAGCATTTT. Protein product: CASSLESGGLGQPQHF. V and J are TRBV7-2 and TRBJ1-5; no clear D gene. The CDR3 is made up of 16 amino acids. V was cut by 1 base and J by 7 bases, with 17 bases left in between. From germline, CDR1 is SGHTA and CDR2 FQGNSA. The variable domain in full, with the rest retrieved from reference TRBV7-2 and TRBJ1-5, is GAGVSQSPSNKVTEKGKDVELRCDPISGHTALYWYRQSLGQGLEFLIYFQGNSAPDKSGLPSDRFSAERTGGSVSTLTIQRTQQEDSAVYLCASSLESGGLGQPQHFGDGTRLSIL.

This chain connects TRBV7-9 to TRBJ1-4; 7 bases line up with TRBD1. Germline CDR1 SEHNR, CDR2 FQNEAQ (reference sequence). Trimming cost V 5 bases and J 8 bases; bases outside gene matches: 11. The CDR3 is 15 residues long. The CDR3 sequence is CASSQRQGNGEKLFF. The CDR3 nucleotides are TGTGCCAGCAGCCAGAGACAGGGCAACGGCGAAAAACTGTTTTTT.

The chain links TRBV25-1 to TRBJ2-5; D gene unclear. Germline CDR1 reads MGHDK; CDR2 reads SYGVNS. Deletions cut 2 bases from V and 4 bases from J, with 8 bases between. The CDR3 sequence is 13 residues long. The chain's CDR3 is CASSEHYLETQYF. DNA for the CDR3: TGTGCCAGCAGTGAACACTATCTAGAGACCCAGTACTTC. The complete variable domain, with remaining parts taken from reference TRBV25-1 and TRBJ2-5, reads EADIYQTPRYLVIGTGKKITLECSQTMGHDKMYWYQQDPGMELHLIHYSYGVNSTEKGDLSSESTVSRIRTEHFPLTLESARPSHTSQYLCASSEHYLETQYFGPGTRLLVL.

CDR3 DNA sequence: TGTGCCAGCAGTATTGGGGCCCCCGAAGGGGCCTACGAGCAGTACTTC. It specifies CASSIGAPEGAYEQYF. The V and J genes are TRBV5-5 and TRBJ2-7; possibly TRBD1 for D (5 bases). CDR1 is SGHKS, CDR2 YYEKEE, per germline (reference sequence). V was cut by 5 bases and J by 2 bases, with 20 bases left in between. The CDR3 is made up of 16 amino acids.

This chain connects TRBV10-3 to TRBJ1-5; possible D gene TRBD1, 5 bases. The CDR3 totals 14 residues. CDR1 is ENHRY, CDR2 SYGVKD, per germline. V was trimmed by 0 bases and J by 2 bases, leaving 5 bases between them. The CDR3, as DNA: TGTGCCATCAGTGAGTCGACAGGCAATCAGCCCCAGCATTTT. Encoded protein: CAISESTGNQPQHF.

The chain is built from TRBV28 and TRBJ2-1, with 8 bases aligning to TRBD2. V dropped 5 bases and J dropped 4; count of bases not matched to a gene: 10. The CDR3 covers 16 residues. Looked up from germline, CDR1 is MDHEN and CDR2 is SYDVKM. The CDR3 DNA follows: TGTGCCAGCAGTGCGCCAAGCGGGAGAGGTTACAATGAGCAGTTCTTC. As protein: CASSAPSGRGYNEQFF.

The rearrangement links TRBV5-6 to TRBJ1-2; D is perhaps TRBD1 (6 bases). The V gene lost 7 bases and the J gene lost 8 bases, with 21 bases spanning the gap. The CDR3 extends over 14 amino acids. Germline values: CDR1 SGHDT, CDR2 YYEEEE. In nucleotides, the CDR3 is TGTGCCAGCGTCAAAGGGGGACAACACAGGGGCTACACCTTC. This translates into CASVKGGQHRGYTF.

V gene TRBV7-2 combines with J gene TRBJ2-7; 8 bases are shared with TRBD1. V lost 3 bases to trimming and J lost 5 bases; unmatched junction nucleotides: 3. Germline CDR1 and CDR2: SGHTA and FQGNSA. There are 13 residues in the CDR3. CDR3 in DNA: TGTGCCAGCAGCTTGGACAGGGAGCACGAGCAGTACTTC. It specifies CASSLDREHEQYF.

The V call is TRBV6-5, the J call TRBJ1-6; D is undetermined. Germline V gene data show CDR1 as MNHEY and CDR2 as SVGAGI. The CDR3 covers 16 residues. Trimming removed 2 bases from V and 7 bases from J, with 15 bases in between. For the CDR3, the DNA is TGTGCCAGCAGTTACGGGTGGGAAAGGGAGAATTCACCCCTCCACTTT. The encoded protein is CASSYGWERENSPLHF.

The chain carries TRBV6-1 and TRBJ2-3, with TRBD1 matching over 7 bases. Germline assignment: CDR1 MNHNS and CDR2 SASEGT. The CDR3 has 14 residues. V trimming: 6 bases; J trimming: 2 bases; junction bases outside the gene matches: 5. The CDR3 DNA follows: TGTGCCAGCAGGCCAGGGGGATCCACAGATACGCAGTATTTT. It specifies CASRPGGSTDTQYF.

In its sample, this clone was seen a few times. Within the sample, other DNA sequences also encode this same CDR3. The rearrangement joins TRBV7-9 to TRBJ1-4; 7 positions agree with TRBD1. The CDR3 is 14 amino acids. From germline, CDR1 is SEHNR and CDR2 FQNEAQ (reference sequence). V shed 0 bases, J shed 7 bases, and the junction held 2 bases outside the gene matches. The chain's CDR3 is CASSLATGTEKLFF. CDR3 in DNA: TGTGCCAGCAGCTTAGCGACAGGGACTGAAAAACTGTTTTTT.

V usage is TRBV7-8 and J usage is TRBJ1-1; D is possibly TRBD1 (6 bases). V lost 1 base to trimming and J lost 4 bases, with 13 bases between them. The germline V gene encodes CDR1 SGHVS and CDR2 FQNEAQ. This CDR3 is built from 15 residues. The CDR3 here is CASSLVLQGFTEAFF. The CDR3 DNA follows: TGTGCCAGCAGCTTAGTATTACAGGGTTTCACTGAAGCTTTCTTT.

V is TRBV2 and J is TRBJ1-5; tentative D call: TRBD1 (5 bases). V was pared by 3 bases and J by 5 bases, with 11 bases between. Germline V lookup: CDR1 SNHLY, CDR2 FYNNEI. The CDR3 has 14 residues. Written as DNA, the CDR3 is TGTGCCAGCAGTGATGAACAGGTTTATCAGCCCCAGCATTTT. Protein product: CASSDEQVYQPQHF.